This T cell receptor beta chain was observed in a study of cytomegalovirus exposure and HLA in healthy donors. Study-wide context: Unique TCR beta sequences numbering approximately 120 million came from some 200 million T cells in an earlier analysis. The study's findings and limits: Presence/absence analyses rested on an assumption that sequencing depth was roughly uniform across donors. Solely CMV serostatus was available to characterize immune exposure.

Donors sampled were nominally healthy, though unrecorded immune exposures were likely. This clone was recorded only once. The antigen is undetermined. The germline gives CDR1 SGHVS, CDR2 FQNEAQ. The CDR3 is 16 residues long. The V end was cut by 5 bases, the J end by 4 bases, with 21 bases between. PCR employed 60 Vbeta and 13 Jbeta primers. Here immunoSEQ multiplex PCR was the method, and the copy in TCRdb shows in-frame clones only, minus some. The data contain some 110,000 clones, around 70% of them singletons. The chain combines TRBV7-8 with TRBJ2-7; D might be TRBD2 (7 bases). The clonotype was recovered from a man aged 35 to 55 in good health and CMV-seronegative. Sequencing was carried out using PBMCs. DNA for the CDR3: TGTGCCAGCAGCCTCGGCCGGGGGGCCCAATCTTACGAGCAGTACTTC. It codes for CASSLGRGAQSYEQYF.